A selection of T cell receptor beta chains follows, all from one sample in a study of shared clonotypes between healthy human individuals. Data came from immunoSEQ multiplex PCR; TCRdb stores just in-frame clones and leaves some out. The sample has some 2.1 million clones; approximately 94% are singletons. Material for sequencing was naive CD8+ T cells sorted from blood. The receptor set was obtained from a man aged 18 to 30 in good health. The CDR3 runs from the conserved cysteine through the conserved F or W. The D gene is left open where the match is weak. Only some rows state a clone size, as once, few, many or a class for expanded clones.

j_call | cdr3_length | v_call | clone_size | d_call | cdr3_aa | cdr3_nt
TRBJ2-7 | 11 | TRBV23-1 | - | - | CASRCGNEQYF | TGCGCCAGCAGATGCGGTAACGAGCAGTACTTC
TRBJ1-2 | 14 | TRBV2 | - | - | CASSTGTTNYGYTF | TGTGCCAGCAGTACCGGGACAACGAACTATGGCTACACCTTC
TRBJ1-2 | 15 | TRBV29-1 | - | - | CSVEYFAGSNYGYTF | TGCAGCGTTGAATATTTTGCCGGTTCTAACTATGGCTACACCTTC
TRBJ2-2 | 15 | TRBV6-5 | - | - | CASSSFGAGTGELFF | TGTGCCAGCAGTTCCTTTGGAGCCGGCACCGGGGAGCTGTTTTTT
TRBJ2-1 | 16 | TRBV6-6 | - | TRBD2 | CASSYSTGGPFDEQFF | TGTGCCAGCAGTTACTCGACGGGGGGGCCTTTTGATGAGCAGTTCTTC
TRBJ2-3 | 14 | TRBV29-1 | - | - | CSVEEADSTDTQYF | TGCAGCGTTGAAGAGGCGGACTCCACAGATACGCAGTATTTT
TRBJ2-7 | 14 | TRBV4-1 | - | - | CASSHLGLGPEQYF | TGCGCCAGCAGCCACCTGGGACTGGGGCCAGAGCAGTACTTC
TRBJ2-3 | 15 | TRBV11-2 | - | - | CASSFTSSSTDTQYF | TGTGCCAGCAGCTTTACCAGCTCTAGCACAGATACGCAGTATTTT
TRBJ2-7 | 16 | TRBV6-5 | - | - | CASSYANEVRVEEQYF | TGTGCCAGCAGTTACGCCAATGAGGTCAGGGTGGAGGAGCAGTACTTC
TRBJ2-6 | 18 | TRBV27 | - | - | CASSPLLNRYTGANVLTF | TGTGCCAGCAGTCCACTACTAAACAGGTACACTGGGGCCAACGTCCTGACTTTC
TRBJ2-2 | 14 | TRBV7-9 | - | - | CASSAGTAPGELFF | TGTGCCAGCAGCGCGGGGACCGCGCCCGGGGAGCTGTTTTTT
TRBJ2-1 | 15 | TRBV2 | once | - | CASCLDKSSYNEQFF | TGTGCCAGCTGCCTGGACAAGAGCTCCTACAATGAGCAGTTCTTC
TRBJ2-7 | 17 | TRBV29-1 | once | TRBD1 | CSVEDWGRQGKSYEQYF | TGCAGCGTTGAAGATTGGGGCAGACAGGGGAAATCCTACGAGCAGTACTTC
TRBJ1-5 | 11 | TRBV19 | - | - | CASSIGGPQHF | TGTGCCAGTAGTATAGGTGGGCCCCAGCATTTT
TRBJ2-7 | 13 | TRBV11-2 | - | TRBD1 | CASSLSGGHGQYF | TGTGCCAGCAGCTTATCAGGGGGCCACGGGCAGTACTTC
TRBJ1-2 | 14 | TRBV5-4 | - | TRBD1 | CASSFSGGNYGYTF | TGTGCCAGCAGCTTTTCAGGGGGGAACTATGGCTACACCTTC
TRBJ2-1 | 11 | TRBV7-8 | once | - | CASSLVSGTFF | TGTGCCAGCAGCTTAGTTTCAGGGACGTTCTTC
TRBJ1-2 | 17 | TRBV15 | - | TRBD1 | CATSRGVQGAELDGYTF | TGTGCCACCAGCAGAGGAGTTCAGGGGGCGGAGTTGGATGGCTACACCTTC
TRBJ2-7 | 17 | TRBV13 | - | TRBD2 | CASSPGLAGGVFSEQYF | TGTGCCAGCAGCCCGGGACTAGCGGGAGGGGTCTTTTCCGAGCAGTACTTC
TRBJ2-7 | 14 | TRBV5-1 | - | - | CASSPRGGSYEQYF | TGCGCCAGCAGCCCTAGGGGGGGTTCCTACGAGCAGTACTTC
TRBJ2-1 | 12 | TRBV5-6 | - | - | CASSFQGIEQFF | TGTGCCAGCAGCTTTCAAGGAATTGAGCAGTTCTTC
TRBJ1-3 | 17 | TRBV5-4 | - | - | CASSLVGGVSSGNTIYF | TGTGCCAGCAGCTTGGTGGGAGGGGTCTCCTCTGGAAACACCATATATTTT
TRBJ2-7 | 16 | TRBV7-9 | - | TRBD2 | CASSSTSGGVAYEQYF | TGTGCCAGCAGCTCGACTAGCGGGGGGGTAGCCTACGAGCAGTACTTC
TRBJ2-7 | 13 | TRBV7-9 | - | TRBD1 | CASSKRDSYEQYF | TGTGCCAGCAGCAAAAGGGACAGCTACGAGCAGTACTTC
TRBJ1-6 | 14 | TRBV9 | - | TRBD1 | CASSATGEASPLHF | TGTGCCAGCAGCGCCACAGGGGAAGCTTCACCCCTCCACTTT
TRBJ2-1 | 15 | TRBV12-5 | - | - | CASGLVGGASDEQFF | TGTGCTAGTGGTTTGGTAGGGGGTGCCTCGGATGAGCAGTTCTTC
TRBJ1-3 | 13 | TRBV10-1 | - | - | CASSDGIGDTIYF | TGCGCCAGCAGTGACGGTATCGGAGACACCATATATTTT
TRBJ2-7 | 15 | TRBV9 | once | TRBD1 | CASSVGGAGGYEQYF | TGTGCCAGCAGCGTAGGCGGTGCAGGGGGCTACGAGCAGTACTTC
TRBJ2-3 | 15 | TRBV4-1 | - | - | CASSQVDTSTDTQYF | TGCGCCAGCAGCCAAGTTGACACTAGCACAGATACGCAGTATTTT
TRBJ2-3 | 15 | TRBV27 | - | TRBD2 | CASSSGTSGTDTQYF | TGTGCCAGCAGTTCAGGGACTAGCGGGACTGATACGCAGTATTTT
TRBJ1-1 | 13 | TRBV2 | - | - | CASSEPGPKRAFF | TGTGCCAGCAGTGAACCGGGCCCCAAGAGAGCTTTCTTT
TRBJ2-7 | 13 | TRBV13 | - | - | CASSLGAVDEQYF | TGTGCCAGCAGCTTGGGGGCCGTGGACGAGCAGTACTTC
TRBJ2-3 | 17 | TRBV10-1 | - | TRBD2 | CASSESGLAGDTDTQYF | TGCGCCAGCAGTGAGTCCGGGCTAGCGGGGGACACAGATACGCAGTATTTT
TRBJ2-5 | 13 | TRBV5-4 | - | TRBD1 | CASRPGTGETQYF | TGTGCCAGCAGACCCGGGACAGGGGAGACCCAGTACTTC
TRBJ1-5 | 14 | TRBV7-9 | - | - | CASSLGQSNQPQHF | TGTGCCAGCAGCTTAGGGCAAAGCAATCAGCCCCAGCATTTT
TRBJ1-2 | 13 | TRBV4-1 | - | - | CASSQPGIYGYTF | TGCGCCAGCAGCCAGCCCGGGATCTATGGCTACACCTTC
TRBJ1-4 | 15 | TRBV6-5 | - | TRBD1 | CASSYTGTGDEKLFF | TGTGCCAGCAGTTACACCGGGACAGGGGATGAAAAACTGTTTTTT
TRBJ2-7 | 14 | TRBV6-5 | - | TRBD1 | CASRAGQGAYEQYF | TGTGCCAGCAGGGCGGGACAGGGGGCCTACGAGCAGTACTTC
TRBJ2-7 | 13 | TRBV7-3 | - | - | CASSLTWGGEQYF | TGTGCCAGCAGCTTAACGTGGGGTGGCGAGCAGTACTTC
TRBJ2-7 | 12 | TRBV5-5 | - | - | CASSGARYEQYF | TGTGCCAGCAGCGGGGCGCGCTACGAGCAGTACTTC
TRBJ1-2 | 14 | TRBV5-4 | - | - | CASSFAGDHYGYTF | TGTGCCAGCAGCTTTGCAGGGGATCACTATGGCTACACCTTC
TRBJ2-1 | 12 | TRBV5-1 | - | TRBD1 | CASSPTGAEQFF | TGCGCCAGCAGCCCGACAGGGGCTGAGCAGTTCTTC
TRBJ2-7 | 15 | TRBV6-5 | once | TRBD1 | CASSYALTGGDEQYF | TGTGCCAGCAGTTATGCCTTGACAGGGGGCGACGAGCAGTACTTC
TRBJ2-1 | 14 | TRBV5-4 | - | - | CASSLVGGYNEQFF | TGTGCCAGCAGCTTGGTGGGTGGCTACAATGAGCAGTTCTTC
TRBJ2-3 | 11 | TRBV11-2 | - | - | CASSLGDTQYF | TGTGCCAGCAGCTTGGGGGATACGCAGTATTTT
TRBJ2-7 | 16 | TRBV7-2 | - | TRBD2 | CASSLPRTSGSREQYF | TGTGCCAGCAGCTTACCCAGGACTAGCGGGAGCCGCGAGCAGTACTTC